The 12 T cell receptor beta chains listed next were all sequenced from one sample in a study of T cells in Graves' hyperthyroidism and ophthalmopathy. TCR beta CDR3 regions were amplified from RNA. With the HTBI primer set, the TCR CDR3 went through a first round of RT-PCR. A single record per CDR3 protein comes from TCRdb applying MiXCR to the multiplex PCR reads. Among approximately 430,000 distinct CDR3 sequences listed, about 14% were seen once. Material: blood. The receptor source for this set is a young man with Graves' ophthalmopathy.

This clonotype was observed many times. The CDR3 reads CASSLADNQPQHF. CDR3 DNA: TGTGCCAGCAGTTTAGCCGACAATCAGCCCCAGCATTTT. The chain couples TRBV12-3 or TRBV12-4 to TRBJ1-5; D not certain. The V gene lost 0 bases and the J gene lost 3 bases, with 3 bases spanning the gap. This CDR3 has 13 amino acids.

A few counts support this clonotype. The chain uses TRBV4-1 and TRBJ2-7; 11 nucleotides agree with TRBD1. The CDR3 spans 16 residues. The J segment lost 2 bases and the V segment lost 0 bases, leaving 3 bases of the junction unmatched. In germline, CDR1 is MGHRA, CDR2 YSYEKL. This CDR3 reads CASSQEGQGVPYEQYF. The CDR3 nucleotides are TGCGCCAGCAGCCAAGAGGGACAGGGGGTTCCCTACGAGCAGTACTTC.

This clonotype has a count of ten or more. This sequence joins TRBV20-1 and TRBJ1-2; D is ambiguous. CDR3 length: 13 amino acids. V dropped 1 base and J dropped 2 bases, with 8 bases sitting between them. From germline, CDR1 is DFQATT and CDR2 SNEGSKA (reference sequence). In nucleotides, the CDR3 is TGCAGTGCTAGAGTCGTAGCAAACTATGGCTACACCTTC. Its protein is CSARVVANYGYTF.

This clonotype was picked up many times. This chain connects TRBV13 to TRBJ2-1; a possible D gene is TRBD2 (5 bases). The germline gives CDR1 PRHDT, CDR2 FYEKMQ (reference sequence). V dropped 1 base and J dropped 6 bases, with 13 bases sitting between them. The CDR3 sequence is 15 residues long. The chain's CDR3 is CASSLASPPSNEQFF. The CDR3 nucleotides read TGTGCCAGCAGCTTAGCTAGCCCCCCCTCCAATGAGCAGTTCTTC.

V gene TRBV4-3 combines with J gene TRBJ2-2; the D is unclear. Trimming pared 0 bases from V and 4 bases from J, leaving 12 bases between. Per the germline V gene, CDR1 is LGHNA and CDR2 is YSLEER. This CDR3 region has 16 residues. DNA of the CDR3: TGCGCCAGCAGCCAAGAAAGTGGTGATCTCACCGGGGAGCTGTTTTTT. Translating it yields CASSQESGDLTGELFF.

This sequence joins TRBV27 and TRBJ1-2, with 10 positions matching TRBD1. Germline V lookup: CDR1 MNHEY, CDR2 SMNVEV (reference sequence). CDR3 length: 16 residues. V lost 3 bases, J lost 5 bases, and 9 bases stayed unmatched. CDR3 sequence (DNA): TGTGCCAGCAGTTTTGTGGGGACAGGGGTGCAGTATGGCTACACCTTC. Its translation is CASSFVGTGVQYGYTF.

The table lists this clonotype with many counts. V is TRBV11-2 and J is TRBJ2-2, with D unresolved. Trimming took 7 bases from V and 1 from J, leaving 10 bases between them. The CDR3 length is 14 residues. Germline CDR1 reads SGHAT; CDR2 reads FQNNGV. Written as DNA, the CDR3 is TGTGCCAGCATGACTCAGGAGAACACCGGGGAGCTGTTTTTT. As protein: CASMTQENTGELFF.

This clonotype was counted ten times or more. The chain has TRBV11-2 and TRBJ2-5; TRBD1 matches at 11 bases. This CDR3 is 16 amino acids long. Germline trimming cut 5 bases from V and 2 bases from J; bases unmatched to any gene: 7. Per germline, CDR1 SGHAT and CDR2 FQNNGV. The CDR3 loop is CASSVGGTGGQETQYF. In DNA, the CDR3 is TGTGCCAGCAGCGTAGGCGGGACAGGGGGACAAGAGACCCAGTACTTC.

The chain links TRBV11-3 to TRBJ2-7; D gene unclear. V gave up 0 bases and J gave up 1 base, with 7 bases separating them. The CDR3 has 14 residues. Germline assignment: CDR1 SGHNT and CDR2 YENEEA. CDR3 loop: CASSLDSGSYEQYF. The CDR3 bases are TGTGCCAGCAGCTTAGATTCAGGTTCCTACGAGCAGTACTTC.

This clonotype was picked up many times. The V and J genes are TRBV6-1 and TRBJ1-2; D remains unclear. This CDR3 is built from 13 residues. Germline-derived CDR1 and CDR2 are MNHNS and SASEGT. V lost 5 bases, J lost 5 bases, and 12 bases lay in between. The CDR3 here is CASSYYGIYGYTF. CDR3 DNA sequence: TGTGCCAGCAGTTATTACGGGATTTATGGCTACACCTTC.

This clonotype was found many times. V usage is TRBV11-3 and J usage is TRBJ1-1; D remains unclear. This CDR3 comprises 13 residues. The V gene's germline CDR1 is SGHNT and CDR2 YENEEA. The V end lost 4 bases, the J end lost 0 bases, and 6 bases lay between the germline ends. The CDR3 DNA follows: TGTGCCAGCAGCTCTGCATTGAACACTGAAGCTTTCTTT. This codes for CASSSALNTEAFF.

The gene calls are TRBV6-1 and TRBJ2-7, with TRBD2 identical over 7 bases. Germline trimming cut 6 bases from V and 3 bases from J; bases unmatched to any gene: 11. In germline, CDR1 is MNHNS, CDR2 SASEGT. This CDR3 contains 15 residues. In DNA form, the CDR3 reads TGTGCCAGCAGGGGGAGGGACCAAAAGGTCTACGAGCAGTACTTC. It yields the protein CASRGRDQKVYEQYF.